Sequencing of this T cell receptor beta chain was carried out in a study of CD4 T cells in relation to SARS-CoV-2 and coronaviruses. Study details: TCR beta CDR3s were sequenced after roughly 10-day antigen culture of PBMCs. Negative control cultures got HIV-1 Nef peptides or no peptide.

Germline V gene sequence: CDR1 KGHSH, CDR2 LQKENI. The ends lost 3 bases at V and 2 bases at J; junction bases unmatched: 3. CDR3 length: 16 residues. To note about this clone: Antigen unknown.

Using immunoSEQ multiplex PCR, the repertoire was profiled, and TCRdb retains in-frame clones only, with some absent. The sample comprises 20,000 to 25,000 clones, about 80% of which are singletons, and roughly 17% rests with the top ten. The unexposed donors gave CD4+ T cells in 2011-2018, prior to COVID-19. Isolation of CD4+ T cells took place after less than twelve days in culture. Cells permitting, SARS-CoV-2 S/N and four cold-coronavirus spikes were tested on unexposed-donor CD4+ T cells. V gene TRBV18 combines with J gene TRBJ2-2; 10 bases line up with TRBD2. Sequencing was carried out using CD4+ T cells from PBMCs, cultured in vitro. The source of this sequence is a human donor in good health. The CDR3 protein is CASSPRTSGNTGELFF. The CDR3 bases are TGTGCCAGCTCACCGAGGACTAGCGGCAACACCGGGGAGCTGTTTTTT.